This passage covers 15 T cell receptor beta chains from one sample sequenced in a study of blood T cell repertoires in COVID-19. Data came from immunoSEQ multiplex PCR; TCRdb stores just in-frame clones and leaves some out. Among roughly 250,000 clones listed, about four fifths were seen once. Sample: peripheral blood. The receptor set was obtained from a woman over 75 with acute or convalescent COVID-19.

This chain links TRBV11-3 with TRBJ2-3, with 12 bases identical to TRBD2. CDR1 and CDR2 from the germline V gene are SGHNT and YENEEA. J lost 0 bases, V lost 5 bases, and 3 bases had no gene match. The CDR3 has 16 residues. This CDR3 is CASSLGLAGSTDTQYF. In DNA form, the CDR3 reads TGTGCCAGCAGCCTGGGACTAGCGGGTAGCACAGATACGCAGTATTTT.

This clone turned up a few times. The rearrangement joins TRBV3-1 (or the pseudogene TRBV3-2) to TRBJ1-6; TRBD1 matches at 11 bases. J lost 9 bases, V lost 3 bases, and 4 bases had no gene match. Germline V lookup: CDR1 LGHDT, CDR2 YNNKEL (reference sequence). The CDR3 length is 15 residues. In nucleotides, the CDR3 is TGTGCCAGCAGCCAGCGGGGACAGGGGGTTTCACCCCTCCACTTT. Its protein product is CASSQRGQGVSPLHF.

The chain uses TRBV7-9 and TRBJ2-7, with 7 bases lining up with TRBD1. Germline lookup yields CDR1 SEHNR and CDR2 FQNEAQ (reference sequence). This CDR3 spans 13 amino acids. V lost 3 bases to trimming and J lost 6 bases; unmatched junction nucleotides: 5. The CDR3 protein is CASSFTGVGEQYF. CDR3 nucleotides: TGTGCCAGCAGCTTCACAGGGGTCGGCGAGCAGTACTTC.

The J gene is TRBJ2-1, the V gene TRBV2; 13 bases fit TRBD2. The CDR3 contains 16 residues. After removal of 8 bases from V and 4 bases from J, the junction contained 8 bases not matched to a gene. Germline V gene data show CDR1 as SNHLY and CDR2 as FYNNEI. The CDR3 loop is CASSPGTSGEYNEQFF. The DNA for the CDR3 is TGTGCCAGCTCCCCAGGGACTAGCGGGGAGTACAATGAGCAGTTCTTC. Full variable domain (missing parts from reference TRBV2 and TRBJ2-1): EPEVTQTPSHQVTQMGQEVILRCVPISNHLYFYWYRQILGQKVEFLVSFYNNEISEKSEIFDDQFSVERPDGSNFTLKIRSTKLEDSAMYFCASSPGTSGEYNEQFFGPGTRLTVL.

The count of this clone is one. The rearrangement joins TRBV10-2 to TRBJ1-2; 7 positions agree with TRBD1. V gave up 4 bases and J gave up 4 bases; unmatched junction bases: 6. The V gene's germline CDR1 is WSHSY and CDR2 SAAADI. CDR3 length: 14 residues. The CDR3, as DNA: TGCGCCAGCAGTGGGGCCGGGACAGTCTATGGCTACACCTTC. This encodes CASSGAGTVYGYTF.

This chain connects TRBV7-2 to TRBJ1-5; TRBD1 aligns across 7 bases. Per the germline V gene, CDR1 is SGHTA and CDR2 is FQGNSA. The CDR3 loop spans 15 amino acids. The V gene end was trimmed by 3 bases and the J gene end by 3 bases; junction bases not matched to a gene: 5. CDR3 amino acids: CASSFRTGYNQPQHF. The CDR3 nucleotides are TGTGCCAGCAGCTTCCGGACAGGATACAATCAGCCCCAGCATTTT.

The table lists this clone with a few counts. The rearrangement joins TRBV2 to TRBJ2-1; 16 bases align to TRBD2. Trimming removed 6 bases from V and 2 bases from J; junction bases left unmatched: 4. From germline, CDR1 is SNHLY and CDR2 FYNNEI. The length of the CDR3 is 17 residues. The CDR3, as DNA: TGTGCCAGCAGCGGGACTAGCGGGGGGGATCCCTACAATGAGCAGTTCTTC. Its protein product is CASSGTSGGDPYNEQFF.

The J gene is TRBJ1-5, the V gene TRBV2, with TRBD1 matching over 8 bases. Germline V gene data show CDR1 as SNHLY and CDR2 as FYNNEI. The CDR3 runs to 14 residues. V was pared by 5 bases and J by 7 bases, with 7 bases of the junction left unmatched. The CDR3 here is CASSLGTGGQPQHF. The CDR3 bases are TGTGCCAGCAGTCTTGGGACAGGTGGCCAGCCCCAGCATTTT.

The chain combines TRBV6-5 with TRBJ2-2, with D maybe TRBD2 (5 bases). CDR3 length: 15 amino acids. Germline CDR1 is MNHEY and CDR2 is SVGAGI. With 6 bases removed from V and 4 bases from J, the gap between germline ends came to 15 bases. CDR3 sequence reads: CASRSSLSGTGELFF. The CDR3 DNA follows: TGTGCCAGCAGGTCCTCCCTAAGCGGCACCGGGGAGCTGTTTTTT.

The J gene is TRBJ1-6, the V gene TRBV28, with D unclear. With 3 bases removed from V and 10 bases from J, the gap between germline ends came to 7 bases. From germline, CDR1 is MDHEN and CDR2 SYDVKM. The CDR3 has 12 residues. CDR3 in DNA: TGTGCCAGCAGTTTTGGGCGATCACCCCTCCACTTT. Translation: CASSFGRSPLHF.

The V gene is TRBV2, the J gene TRBJ2-3, with 10 nucleotides matching TRBD2. The germline V gene has CDR1 SNHLY and CDR2 FYNNEI. The CDR3 length is 16 residues. J gave up 2 bases and V 9 bases, and 11 bases lay outside the gene matches. The DNA of the CDR3 is TGTGCCAGGGGGGGTCCTAGCGGGGGACCCACAGATACGCAGTATTTT. The encoded protein is CARGGPSGGPTDTQYF.

The chain combines TRBV7-9 with TRBJ1-2, with D perhaps TRBD1 (6 bases). The length of the CDR3 is 13 residues. Germline V gives CDR1 SEHNR, CDR2 FQNEAQ (reference sequence). Deletions cut 5 bases from V and 3 bases from J, with 10 bases between. The CDR3 here is CASSLQGYYGYTF. In nucleotides, the CDR3 is TGTGCCAGCAGCCTACAGGGATACTATGGCTACACCTTC. Complete variable domain (other parts from reference TRBV7-9 and TRBJ1-2): DTGVSQNPRHKITKRGQNVTFRCDPISEHNRLYWYRQTLGQGPEFLTYFQNEAQLEKSRLLSDRFSAERPKGSFSTLEIQRTEQGDSAMYLCASSLQGYYGYTFGSGTRLTVV.

V and J are TRBV6-5 and TRBJ2-7, with a possible D match to TRBD1 (6 bases). Per germline, CDR1 MNHEY and CDR2 SVGAGI. This CDR3 has 14 residues. The V end lost 2 bases, the J end lost 3 bases, and 11 bases lay between the germline ends. In DNA form, the CDR3 reads TGTGCCAGCAGTTACCGGGACATGGGCTACGAGCAGTACTTC. Amino acid sequence: CASSYRDMGYEQYF.

This chain uses TRBV18 with TRBJ2-3; TRBD2 matches 7 bases. The CDR3 runs to 17 residues. Germline V CDR1 and CDR2: KGHSH, LQKENI. Trimming cost V 3 bases and J 6 bases; bases outside gene matches: 15. The chain's CDR3 is CASSPLETSPPRDTQYF. CDR3 nucleotides: TGTGCCAGCTCACCCCTAGAGACTAGCCCGCCCCGGGATACGCAGTATTTT. The full variable domain, with the rest looked up from reference TRBV18 and TRBJ2-3, is NAGVMQNPRHLVRRRGQEARLRCSPMKGHSHVYWYRQLPEEGLKFMVYLQKENIIDESGMPKERFSAEFPKEGPSILRIQQVVRGDSAAYFCASSPLETSPPRDTQYFGPGTRLTVL.

The CDR3 is CATRQTGRAEAFF. The CDR3 region has the DNA TGTGCCACCAGACAGACAGGGCGGGCTGAAGCTTTCTTT. The chain has TRBV24-1 and TRBJ1-1, with 7 bases identical to TRBD1. This CDR3 contains 13 residues. Germline trimming cut 7 bases from V and 6 bases from J; bases unmatched to any gene: 7. CDR1 is KGHDR and CDR2 is SFDVKD in the germline V gene.